This T cell receptor (beta chain) derives from a study of T cells after somatic rescue of genetic block. The repertoire was sequenced with immunoSEQ multiplex PCR; TCRdb's copy has only in-frame clones and lacks some. The data show fewer than 15,000 clones, with around 70% seen just once and around a quarter held by the top ten. CDR1 is KGHSH and CDR2 is LQKENI in the germline V gene. This CDR3 is built from 14 residues. The V and J ends lost 2 bases and 2 bases respectively, with 7 bases between them. Sequencing was done on a sample of peripheral blood mononuclear cells (PBMCs). The chain joins TRBV18 to TRBJ2-1; no definite D call. The source is a man aged 18 to 35. This CDR3 reads CASSPTVTYNEQFF. CDR3 sequence (DNA): TGTGCCAGCTCACCAACGGTTACCTACAATGAGCAGTTCTTC.